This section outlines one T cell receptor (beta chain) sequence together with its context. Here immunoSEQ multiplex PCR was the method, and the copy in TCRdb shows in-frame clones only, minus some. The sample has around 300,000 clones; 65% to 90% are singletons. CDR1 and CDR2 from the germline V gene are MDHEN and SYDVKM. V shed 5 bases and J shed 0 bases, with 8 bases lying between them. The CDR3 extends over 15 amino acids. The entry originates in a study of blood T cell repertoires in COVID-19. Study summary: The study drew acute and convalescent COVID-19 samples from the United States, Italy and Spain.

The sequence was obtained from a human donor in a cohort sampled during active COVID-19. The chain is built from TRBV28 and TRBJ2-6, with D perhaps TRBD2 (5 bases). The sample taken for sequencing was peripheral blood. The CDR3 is CASSTGISGANVLTF. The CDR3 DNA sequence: TGTGCCAGCAGTACCGGGATCTCTGGGGCCAACGTCCTGACTTTC.